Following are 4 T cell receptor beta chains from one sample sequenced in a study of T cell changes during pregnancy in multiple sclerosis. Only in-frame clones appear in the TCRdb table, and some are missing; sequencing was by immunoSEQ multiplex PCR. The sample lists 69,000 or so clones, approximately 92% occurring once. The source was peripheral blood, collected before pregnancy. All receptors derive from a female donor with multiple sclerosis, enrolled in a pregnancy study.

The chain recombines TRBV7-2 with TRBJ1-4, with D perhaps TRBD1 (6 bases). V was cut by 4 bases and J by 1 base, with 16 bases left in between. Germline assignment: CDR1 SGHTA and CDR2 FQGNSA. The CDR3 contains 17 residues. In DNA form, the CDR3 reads TGTGCCAGCAGCTCCCCACGCTCAGGGGTAACTAATGAAAAACTGTTTTTT. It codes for CASSSPRSGVTNEKLFF.

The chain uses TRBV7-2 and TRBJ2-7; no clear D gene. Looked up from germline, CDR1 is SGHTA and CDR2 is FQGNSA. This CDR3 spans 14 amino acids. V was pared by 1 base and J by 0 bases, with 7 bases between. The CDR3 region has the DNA TGTGCCAGCAGCTTAGAGAGTTCCTCCTACGAGCAGTACTTC. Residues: CASSLESSSYEQYF.

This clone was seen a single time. CDR3 DNA: TGTGCCAGCAGGCAGGGATGGGGCTACACCTTC. The encoded protein is CASRQGWGYTF. This chain joins TRBV6-5 and TRBJ1-2, with D possibly TRBD1 on 5 matching bases. CDR3 length equals 11 residues. V was shortened by 6 bases and J by 8 bases, with 10 bases between the two germline ends. Germline CDR1 is MNHEY and CDR2 is SVGAGI.

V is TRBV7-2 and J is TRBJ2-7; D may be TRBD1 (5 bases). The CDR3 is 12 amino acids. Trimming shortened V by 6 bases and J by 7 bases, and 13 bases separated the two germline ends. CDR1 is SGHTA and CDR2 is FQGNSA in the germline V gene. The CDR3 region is CASSLGVGEQYF. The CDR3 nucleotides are TGTGCCAGCAGTCTAGGGGTAGGGGAGCAGTACTTC.